The 23 T cell receptor beta chains in this list originate from one sample, sequenced in a study of blood T cell repertoires in COVID-19 (dated by TCRdb to 2018 to 2020). Library creation used the immunoSEQ multiplex PCR assay. The immuneACCESS repertoire file appears here via TCRdb, limited to in-frame rearrangements. These files lack a portion of the clones; in checked studies, under half of the deficit traces to unresolved V genes, and the cause of the others is not known. The sample table contains 250,000 or so clones; only one count was recorded for approximately 89% of them. Of the sample, about 2.6% falls within the top ten clones. Sequenced input: PBMCs or T cells enriched from blood (not recorded which). The source is a woman under 30 who had recovered from COVID-19.

The CDR3 bases are TGTGCCACCAGCAGCACCACAGGGGAAGGGGACTATGGCTACACCTTC. This encodes CATSSTTGEGDYGYTF. V usage is TRBV15 and J usage is TRBJ1-2, with 7 bases identical to TRBD1. The CDR3 runs 16 residues. Germline lookup yields CDR1 LNHNV and CDR2 YYDKDF (reference sequence). V lost 3 bases to trimming and J lost 3 bases; unmatched junction nucleotides: 10. The complete variable domain, with remaining parts taken from reference TRBV15 and TRBJ1-2, reads DAMVIQNPRYQVTQFGKPVTLSCSQTLNHNVMYWYQQKSSQAPKLLFHYYDKDFNNEADTPDNFQSRRPNTSFCFLDIRSPGLGDTAMYLCATSSTTGEGDYGYTFGSGTRLTVV.

The chain uses TRBV10-2 and TRBJ1-2; no definite D call. Germline CDR1 WSHSY, CDR2 SAAADI. Between the trimmed V and J ends, which lost 2 bases and 6 bases, there was a span of 10 bases. This CDR3 is 13 amino acids long. The CDR3 spells CASSEPGFHGYTF. The DNA of the CDR3 is TGCGCCAGCAGTGAGCCGGGTTTTCATGGCTACACCTTC.

The rearrangement uses TRBV7-9 and TRBJ1-1; D perhaps matches TRBD1 (5 bases). Trimming stripped 5 bases from V and 4 bases from J, with 14 bases between. In germline, CDR1 is SEHNR, CDR2 FQNEAQ (reference sequence). The CDR3 consists of 14 residues. The CDR3 nucleotides are TGTGCCAGCAGCCTGGGGCCGGGTGCCACTGAAGCTTTCTTT. Translating it yields CASSLGPGATEAFF.

The chain has TRBV4-3 and TRBJ1-5; 7 positions agree with TRBD1. The V and J ends lost 0 bases and 4 bases, in that order; junction bases with no gene match: 3. The CDR3 is 15 amino acids. The germline gives CDR1 LGHNA, CDR2 YSLEER. CDR3 nucleotides: TGCGCCAGCAGCCAAGACAGGGGGAGGAATCAGCCCCAGCATTTT. It encodes CASSQDRGRNQPQHF.

V usage is TRBV9 and J usage is TRBJ1-1, with a tentative D call TRBD1 (6 bases). V was pared by 4 bases and J by 1 base, with 14 bases between. This CDR3 has 15 residues. Germline values: CDR1 SGDLS, CDR2 YYNGEE. The CDR3 here is CASSSQGYGNTEAFF. As DNA, the CDR3 is TGTGCCAGCAGCTCGCAGGGGTACGGGAACACTGAAGCTTTCTTT.

The chain couples TRBV6-5 to TRBJ1-2; D is possibly TRBD1 (6 bases). Germline CDR1 is MNHEY and CDR2 is SVGAGI. The CDR3 has 15 residues. The V end was cut by 6 bases, the J end by 8 bases, with 22 bases between. The CDR3 region has the DNA TGTGCCAGCAGCATTTCGAACAGGGTAACAGTGGGCTACACCTTC. It is translated as CASSISNRVTVGYTF.

The chain uses TRBV19 and TRBJ1-5; TRBD1 matches 7 bases. With V trimmed by 6 bases and J by 4 bases, 12 bases remained unmatched. The CDR3 consists of 16 residues. Germline CDR1 LNHDA, CDR2 SQIVND (reference sequence). The CDR3 DNA follows: TGTGCCAGTAGAGCCGACAGGGCCGGGGGTAATCAGCCCCAGCATTTT. The encoded protein is CASRADRAGGNQPQHF.

This clone showed up just once. The chain uses TRBV9 and TRBJ2-3, with 11 bases aligning to TRBD2. This CDR3 has 17 amino acids. Per the germline V gene, CDR1 is SGDLS and CDR2 is YYNGEE. J gave up 3 bases and V 4 bases, and 10 bases lay outside the gene matches. Here the CDR3 DNA reads TGTGCCAGCAGCTTCCGACTAGCGGGGTGGGGAACAGATACGCAGTATTTT. Protein: CASSFRLAGWGTDTQYF.

The chain couples TRBV7-6 to TRBJ2-6, with D possibly being TRBD1 (6 bases). Germline-derived CDR1 and CDR2 are SGHVS and FNYEAQ. Trimming removed 5 bases from V and 2 bases from J, with 10 bases in between. The CDR3 loop spans 15 amino acids. The DNA of the CDR3 is TGTGCCAGCAGCCCTGCAGGGGCTGGGGCCAACGTCCTGACTTTC. This sequence encodes CASSPAGAGANVLTF. Together with reference TRBV7-6 and TRBJ2-6, the CDR3 gives the full variable domain: GAGVSQSPRYKVTKRGQDVALRCDPISGHVSLYWYRQALGQGPEFLTYFNYEAQQDKSGLPNDRFSAERPEGSISTLTIQRTEQRDSAMYRCASSPAGAGANVLTFGAGSRLTVL.

This chain connects TRBV7-3 to TRBJ2-1; unclear D gene. Germline CDR1 SGHTA, CDR2 FQGTGA. Between the trimmed V and J ends, which lost 6 bases and 0 bases, there was a span of 12 bases. CDR3 length: 15 residues. The CDR3 sequence: CASSQALSSYNEQFF. DNA of the CDR3: TGTGCCAGCAGTCAAGCGCTCAGCTCCTACAATGAGCAGTTCTTC.

The chain joins TRBV29-1 to TRBJ2-3; TRBD1 matches 7 bases. The germline V gene encodes CDR1 SQVTM and CDR2 ANQGSEA. The CDR3 loop spans 13 amino acids. The ends lost 8 bases at V and 9 bases at J; junction bases unmatched: 14. This chain's CDR3 is CSLRGILQGTQYF. The CDR3 region has the DNA TGCAGCCTAAGGGGGATATTACAGGGGACGCAGTATTTT.

V is TRBV4-1 and J is TRBJ1-1; D gene uncertain. The CDR3 contains 14 residues. The germline V gene has CDR1 MGHRA and CDR2 YSYEKL. The ends were cut back, 1 base at V and 1 base at J, with 7 bases in the middle. The CDR3 region is CASSQAPGNTEAFF. As DNA, the CDR3 is TGCGCCAGCAGCCAAGCCCCGGGGAACACTGAAGCTTTCTTT.

The V gene is TRBV5-1, the J gene TRBJ2-5; D is perhaps TRBD2 (6 bases). The V end was cut by 1 base, the J end by 0 bases, with 10 bases between. Germline CDR1 reads SGHRS; CDR2 reads YFSETQ. The CDR3 totals 15 residues. CDR3 region: CASSLRGLDQETQYF. CDR3 nucleotides: TGCGCCAGCAGCTTGCGGGGACTCGACCAAGAGACCCAGTACTTC.

This chain connects TRBV7-9 to TRBJ1-4, with TRBD1 matching over 10 bases. The ends lost 3 bases at V and 15 bases at J; junction bases unmatched: 4. This CDR3 is built from 12 residues. CDR1 and CDR2 from the germline V gene are SEHNR and FQNEAQ (reference sequence). The CDR3 bases are TGTGCCAGCAGCTTGACGGGACAGGGGATGTTTTTT. It codes for CASSLTGQGMFF.

The V and J genes are TRBV4-1 and TRBJ2-5, with 7 bases lining up with TRBD2. J lost 4 bases, V lost 0 bases, and 14 bases had no gene match. Germline V gene lookup returns CDR1 MGHRA and CDR2 YSYEKL. The CDR3 spans 18 residues. CDR3 DNA sequence: TGCGCCAGCAGCCAAGATAATATTGGGGGAGGGTTGGGAGAGACCCAGTACTTC. Protein: CASSQDNIGGGLGETQYF.

V gene TRBV3-1 (or the pseudogene TRBV3-2) combines with J gene TRBJ1-3; no definite D call. Germline lookup yields CDR1 LGHDT and CDR2 YNNKEL (reference sequence). V was shortened by 0 bases and J by 0 bases, with 6 bases between the two germline ends. The CDR3 consists of 15 residues. The CDR3 bases are TGTGCCAGCAGCCAAGACAGGAACTCTGGAAACACCATATATTTT. Its translation: CASSQDRNSGNTIYF.

The rearrangement uses TRBV28 and TRBJ1-1; no firm D call. The CDR3 totals 14 residues. V lost 2 bases to trimming and J lost 1 base, with 8 bases between them. Germline V CDR1 and CDR2: MDHEN, SYDVKM. This chain's CDR3 is CASSLTAGNTEAFF. CDR3 DNA sequence: TGTGCCAGCAGTTTAACGGCGGGGAACACTGAAGCTTTCTTT. The complete variable domain, with remaining parts taken from reference TRBV28 and TRBJ1-1, reads DVKVTQSSRYLVKRTGEKVFLECVQDMDHENMFWYRQDPGLGLRLIYFSYDVKMKEKGDIPEGYSVSREKKERFSLILESASTNQTSMYLCASSLTAGNTEAFFGQGTRLTVV.

A single count supports this clone. The chain joins TRBV28 to TRBJ1-2; D is perhaps TRBD1 (5 bases). Germline loops: CDR1 MDHEN, CDR2 SYDVKM. Trimming stripped 4 bases from V and 7 bases from J, with 16 bases between. The CDR3 runs 14 residues. For the CDR3, the DNA is TGTGCCAGCAGTTGGACAACCGACTCGCCTGGCTACACCTTC. Its translation: CASSWTTDSPGYTF.

The gene calls are TRBV5-6 and TRBJ1-6; 7 nucleotides agree with TRBD1. Losses at the gene ends were 5 bases for V and 9 bases for J; bases not matched to a gene: 11. The CDR3 consists of 15 residues. Germline V lookup: CDR1 SGHDT, CDR2 YYEEEE. The CDR3 DNA reads TGTGCCAGCAGTCGCGACAGGGCAGGTATTTCACCCCTCCACTTT. This gives the protein CASSRDRAGISPLHF.

The chain is built from TRBV12-5 and TRBJ2-1; 7 bases align to TRBD1. CDR3 length equals 17 residues. V dropped 1 base and J dropped 4; count of bases not matched to a gene: 10. Germline-derived CDR1 and CDR2 are LGHNT and FRNRAP. In DNA, the CDR3 is TGTGCTAGTGGTTTGGCAACCACCGGGACAGTTTACAATGAGCAGTTCTTC. Amino acid sequence: CASGLATTGTVYNEQFF. The full variable domain, rest sourced from reference TRBV12-5 and TRBJ2-1, is DARVTQTPRHKVTEMGQEVTMRCQPILGHNTVFWYRQTMMQGLELLAYFRNRAPLDDSGMPKDRFSAEMPDATLATLKIQPSEPRDSAVYFCASGLATTGTVYNEQFFGPGTRLTVL.

CDR3 in DNA: TGTGCCAGCAGCTTATGGATCTCATCCGGAGGCACTGAAGCTTTCTTT. It translates to CASSLWISSGGTEAFF. The chain links TRBV11-2 to TRBJ1-1; D gene ambiguous. The CDR3 totals 16 residues. Germline V gene sequence: CDR1 SGHAT, CDR2 FQNNGV. V was shortened by 2 bases and J by 4 bases, with 17 bases between the two germline ends.

The chain carries TRBV29-1 and TRBJ2-1; 8 bases match TRBD2. Germline V gene lookup returns CDR1 SQVTM and CDR2 ANQGSEA. CDR3 length: 13 residues. The J segment lost 9 bases and the V segment lost 3 bases, leaving 7 bases of the junction unmatched. CDR3 region: CSVDRSGRSEQFF. In DNA form, the CDR3 reads TGCAGCGTTGACAGAAGCGGGAGAAGTGAGCAGTTCTTC.

This clone was detected only once. The V and J genes are TRBV27 and TRBJ1-2, with TRBD1 matching over 9 bases. CDR3 length: 13 residues. The trim removed 4 bases at V and 7 bases at J, leaving 4 bases unmatched. Germline CDR1 and CDR2: MNHEY and SMNVEV (reference sequence). This CDR3 is CASSSTGGFGYTF. The CDR3 bases are TGTGCCAGCAGTTCAACAGGGGGCTTTGGCTACACCTTC.